Each of the 14 T cell receptor beta chains below was sequenced from the same sample in a study of shared clonotypes between healthy human individuals. TCRdb's table, derived via immunoSEQ multiplex PCR, lists solely in-frame clones and lacks some. The data show some 470,000 clones, with approximately 80% seen just once and approximately 12% held by the top ten. Sequencing used PBMCs. The receptors come from a woman between 40 and 50 years old in good health. Some clones in this sample may be carry-over from other donors' samples.

The chain joins TRBV27 to TRBJ2-2; D uncertain. The length of the CDR3 is 13 residues. The V end lost 7 bases, the J end lost 4 bases, and 10 bases lay between the germline ends. CDR1 MNHEY and CDR2 SMNVEV come from the germline V gene (reference sequence). This chain's CDR3 is CASIKGSTGELFF. The CDR3 DNA is TGTGCCAGCATAAAGGGAAGCACCGGGGAGCTGTTTTTT.

V gene TRBV9 combines with J gene TRBJ1-2; TRBD1 agrees at 7 bases. Looked up from germline, CDR1 is SGDLS and CDR2 is YYNGEE. The CDR3 consists of 14 residues. The ends lost 3 bases at V and 5 bases at J; junction bases unmatched: 7. CDR3 sequence reads: CASSASNRGYGYTF. The CDR3, as DNA: TGTGCCAGCAGCGCGTCCAACAGGGGATATGGCTACACCTTC. Together with reference TRBV9 and TRBJ1-2, the CDR3 gives the full variable domain: DSGVTQTPKHLITATGQRVTLRCSPRSGDLSVYWYQQSLDQGLQFLIQYYNGEERAKGNILERFSAQQFPDLHSELNLSSLELGDSALYFCASSASNRGYGYTFGSGTRLTVV.

This clone has ten or more counts. The chain carries TRBV10-3 and TRBJ2-1; 8 bases match TRBD2. Germline trimming cut 4 bases from V and 10 bases from J; bases unmatched to any gene: 9. Germline values: CDR1 ENHRY, CDR2 SYGVKD. This CDR3 has 14 amino acids. The CDR3 nucleotides are TGTGCCATCAGTGCAACGGGAGGGCCAAGGGAGCAGTTCTTC. Translated: CAISATGGPREQFF.

The chain employs TRBV7-9 and TRBJ2-7; 9 nucleotides match TRBD2. The CDR3 has 16 residues. Germline V gene lookup returns CDR1 SEHNR and CDR2 FQNEAQ (reference sequence). J gave up 2 bases and V 0 bases, and 5 bases lay outside the gene matches. The CDR3 region has the DNA TGTGCCAGCAGCTTAGCGCGGCTAGCGGGGCCCTACGAGCAGTACTTC. Translated, it gives CASSLARLAGPYEQYF.

This clone has more than one count but fewer than ten. This chain joins TRBV2 and TRBJ1-4, with D tentatively TRBD1 (6 bases). The CDR3 is 13 amino acids. Germline V CDR1 and CDR2: SNHLY, FYNNEI. V was clipped by 7 bases and J by 6 bases, with 12 bases between them. CDR3: CASKGGGDEKLFF. The CDR3 nucleotides read TGTGCCAGCAAAGGAGGGGGAGATGAAAAACTGTTTTTT.

The V call is TRBV5-1, the J call TRBJ2-6; D is possibly TRBD1 (5 bases). The germline V and J ends were trimmed by 0 bases and 0 bases, with 13 bases remaining between them. Germline values: CDR1 SGHRS, CDR2 YFSETQ. CDR3 length equals 18 residues. The CDR3 loop reads CASSLAETVPSGANVLTF. The CDR3 nucleotides are TGCGCCAGCAGCTTGGCCGAGACAGTCCCCTCTGGGGCCAACGTCCTGACTTTC.

The J gene is TRBJ2-5, the V gene TRBV30; the D gene could be TRBD1 or TRBD2 (5 bases each). Looked up from germline, CDR1 is GTSNPN and CDR2 is SVGIG (reference sequence). V was pared by 3 bases and J by 4 bases, with 9 bases between. This CDR3 has 12 amino acids. The CDR3 reads CAWRGVLETQYF. CDR3 nucleotide sequence: TGTGCCTGGAGGGGGGTTCTAGAGACCCAGTACTTC.

V is TRBV30 and J is TRBJ2-1; D gene uncertain. The germline V and J ends were trimmed by 4 bases and 6 bases, with 7 bases remaining between them. Germline V gene sequence: CDR1 GTSNPN, CDR2 SVGIG (reference sequence). The length of the CDR3 is 11 residues. CDR3 sequence (DNA): TGTGCCTGGACTTCCGTCAATGAGCAGTTCTTC. Translation gives CAWTSVNEQFF.

A note on this clone: An end of the junction does not agree with germline; a read error may underlie this. This same CDR3 is encoded by further DNA sequences in the sample. V usage is TRBV10-1 and J usage is TRBJ1-5, with D perhaps TRBD1 (5 bases). The germline CDR1 and CDR2 sequences are WNHNN and SYGVQD (reference sequence). The CDR3 is 18 amino acids. CDR3 nucleotides: TGCGCCAGCAGTGAGGAGGACCCCCAACAGACAGTCGATCAGCCTCAGCATTTT. Its protein is CASSEEDPQQTVDQPQHF.

The rearrangement links TRBV7-7 to TRBJ1-1; D is unresolved. Germline V gene sequence: CDR1 SSHAT, CDR2 FNYEAQ (reference sequence). This CDR3 is 14 amino acids long. V gave up 5 bases and J gave up 3 bases, with 13 bases separating them. The CDR3: CASSPLTRDTEAFF. The CDR3 region has the DNA TGTGCCAGCAGCCCGTTAACTAGAGACACTGAAGCTTTCTTT.

The genes are TRBV6-1 and TRBJ1-5, with D possibly matching TRBD1 (6 bases). The length of the CDR3 is 11 residues. In germline, CDR1 is MNHNS, CDR2 SASEGT. V lost 8 bases to trimming and J lost 4 bases, with 6 bases between them. The CDR3 here is CASGQNQPQHF. Written as DNA, the CDR3 is TGTGCCAGCGGACAGAATCAGCCCCAGCATTTT.

This clone was picked up a small number of times. In the same sample, other DNA sequences code for this CDR3. The chain joins TRBV9 to TRBJ2-2; D may be TRBD2 (5 bases). CDR1 SGDLS and CDR2 YYNGEE come from the germline V gene. The CDR3 consists of 14 residues. V was pared by 4 bases and J by 4 bases, with 11 bases between. CDR3 loop: CASSPRTVTGELFF. Written as DNA, the CDR3 is TGTGCCAGCAGCCCCCGGACTGTCACCGGGGAGCTGTTTTTT.

The rearrangement links TRBV15 to TRBJ2-1; D is uncertain. V was pared by 0 bases and J by 5 bases, with 11 bases between. Germline V lookup: CDR1 LNHNV, CDR2 YYDKDF (reference sequence). CDR3 length: 15 residues. The CDR3: CATSRDMSVDNEQFF. CDR3 nucleotide sequence: TGTGCCACCAGCAGAGATATGAGCGTCGACAATGAGCAGTTCTTC.

The V and J genes are TRBV14 and TRBJ2-2; no clear D. Deletions cut 2 bases from V and 6 bases from J, with 7 bases between. CDR1 SGHDN and CDR2 FVKESK come from the germline V gene. The CDR3 runs to 13 residues. The CDR3, as DNA: TGTGCCAGCAGCCAATTAGTCGCCGGGGAGCTGTTTTTT. As protein: CASSQLVAGELFF.